This T cell receptor beta chain comes out of a study of blood T cell repertoires in COVID-19. Overall study context: Symptom resolution, clearance, or two negative PCRs marked the recovered donors of Cohort 3. Samples taken during acute and convalescent COVID-19 were collected in the United States, Italy and Spain.

The CDR3 length is 15 residues. V was cut by 7 bases and J by 2 bases, with 14 bases left in between. Looked up from germline, CDR1 is SGHAT and CDR2 is FQNNGV. Per the original data handling: Reference gene primer amplification gave estimated nucleated cell counts. Method: immunoSEQ multiplex PCR; TCRdb's copy keeps in-frame clones and lacks some. The DNA was the basis for D and trimming; V, J and clone size are from that table. The sample records roughly 200,000 clones, around 90% being singletons. The chain couples TRBV11-2 to TRBJ2-2; D remains ambiguous. Sample: PBMCs or T cells enriched from blood (not recorded which). This clonotype was obtained from a man aged 30-40 years in a cohort exposed to, infected with or recovered from COVID-19 (not recorded which). The CDR3 loop reads CASIHFSRNTGELFF. The CDR3 bases are TGTGCCAGCATCCACTTTAGCCGTAACACCGGGGAGCTGTTTTTT.